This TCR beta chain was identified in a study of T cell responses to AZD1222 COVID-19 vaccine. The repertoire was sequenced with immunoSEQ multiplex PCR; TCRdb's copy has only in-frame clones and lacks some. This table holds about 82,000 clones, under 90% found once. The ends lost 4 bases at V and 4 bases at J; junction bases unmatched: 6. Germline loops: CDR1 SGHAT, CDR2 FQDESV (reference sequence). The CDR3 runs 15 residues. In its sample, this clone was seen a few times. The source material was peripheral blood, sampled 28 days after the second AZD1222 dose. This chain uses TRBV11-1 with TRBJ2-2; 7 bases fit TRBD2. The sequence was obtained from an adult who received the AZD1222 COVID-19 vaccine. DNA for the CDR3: TGTGCCAGCAGCTCCCGGGACTACCTCACCGGGGAGCTGTTTTTT. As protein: CASSSRDYLTGELFF.